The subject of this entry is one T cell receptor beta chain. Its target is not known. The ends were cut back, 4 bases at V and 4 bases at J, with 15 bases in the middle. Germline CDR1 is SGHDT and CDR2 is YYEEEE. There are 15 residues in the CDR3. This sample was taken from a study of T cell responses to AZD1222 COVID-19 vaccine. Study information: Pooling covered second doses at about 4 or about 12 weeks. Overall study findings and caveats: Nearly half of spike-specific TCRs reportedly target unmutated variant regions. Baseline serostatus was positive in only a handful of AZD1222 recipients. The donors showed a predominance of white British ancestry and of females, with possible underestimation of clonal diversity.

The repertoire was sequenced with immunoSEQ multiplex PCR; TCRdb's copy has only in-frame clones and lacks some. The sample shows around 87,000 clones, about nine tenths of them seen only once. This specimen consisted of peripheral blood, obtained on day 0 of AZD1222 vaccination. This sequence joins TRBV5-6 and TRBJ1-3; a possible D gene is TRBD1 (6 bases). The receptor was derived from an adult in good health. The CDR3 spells CASSGNSGVGNTIYF. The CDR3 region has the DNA TGTGCCAGCAGCGGAAACTCAGGGGTCGGAAACACCATATATTTT. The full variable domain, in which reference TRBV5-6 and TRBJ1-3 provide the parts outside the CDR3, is DAGVTQSPTHLIKTRGQQVTLRCSPKSGHDTVSWYQQALGQGPQFIFQYYEEEERQRGNFPDRFSGHQFPNYSSELNVNALLLGDSALYLCASSGNSGVGNTIYFGEGSWLTVV.